These 11 T cell receptor beta chains came from one sample sequenced in a study of blood T cells in healthy people across ages. Together with a sample-barcoded 5' primer, a J-beta primer mix was included in a second PCR lasting about 6 to 12 cycles. MiXCR was run by TCRdb on the 5' RACE reads, yielding one entry per CDR3 protein. Seen here are more than 900,000 distinct CDR3 sequences, around 25% observed once, and the top ten hold approximately 0.7%. These data were also reused for a study on T cells of mothers and their children.

Input material: blood. Every receptor here comes from a girl aged 2-10 years in good health.

This clonotype was picked up a small number of times. The gene calls are TRBV7-6 and TRBJ2-7; the D gene is possibly TRBD1 (7 bases). This CDR3 is built from 17 residues. With 5 bases removed from V and 0 bases from J, the gap between germline ends came to 20 bases. Germline CDR1 is SGHVS and CDR2 is FNYEAQ. The CDR3 sequence: CASSGTQGGSSSYEQYF. As DNA, the CDR3 is TGTGCCAGCAGCGGGACTCAAGGGGGCTCAAGCTCCTACGAGCAGTACTTC.

This clonotype has just a few counts. The chain couples TRBV12-3 or TRBV12-4 to TRBJ1-4; D remains unclear. CDR3 length: 12 residues. Trimming cost V 3 bases and J 8 bases, with 7 bases left between them. Here the CDR3 DNA reads TGTGCCAGCAGTTTGGGCGAGGAAAAACTGTTTTTT. The encoded protein is CASSLGEEKLFF.

V gene TRBV12-3 or TRBV12-4 combines with J gene TRBJ2-1; D is undetermined. Deletions cut 3 bases from V and 8 bases from J, with 11 bases between. The CDR3 is 13 amino acids. The CDR3 is CASSLGRYDEQFF. The CDR3 DNA is TGTGCCAGCAGTTTGGGCAGGTACGATGAGCAGTTCTTC.

This clonotype occurred a few times. This sequence joins TRBV7-3 and TRBJ2-3; D call uncertain. Trimming cost V 2 bases and J 2 bases, with 8 bases left between them. The V gene's germline CDR1 is SGHTA and CDR2 FQGTGA. CDR3 length equals 14 residues. CDR3 DNA: TGTGCCAGCAGCTTAGGAGAGAACACAGATACGCAGTATTTT. This encodes CASSLGENTDTQYF. Full variable domain (outside the CDR3, taken from reference TRBV7-3 and TRBJ2-3): GAGVSQTPSNKVTEKGKYVELRCDPISGHTALYWYRQSLGQGPEFLIYFQGTGAADDSGLPNDRFFAVRPEGSVSTLKIQRTERGDSAVYLCASSLGENTDTQYFGPGTRLTVL.

In its sample, this clonotype was seen many times. CDR3 in DNA: TGTGCCAGCAGTGGAGACGGGACGCCTGGAGAGACCCAGTACTTC. It codes for CASSGDGTPGETQYF. This chain connects TRBV6-5 to TRBJ2-5; perhaps D is TRBD1 or TRBD2 (5 bases each). Germline V gene data show CDR1 as MNHEY and CDR2 as SVGAGI. V shed 5 bases and J shed 4 bases, with 17 bases lying between them. The CDR3 is 15 amino acids.

This clonotype was picked up one time. The CDR3 loop is CATSDPRRGDEKLFF. The CDR3 DNA is TGTGCCACCAGTGATCCCAGGAGGGGTGATGAAAAACTGTTTTTT. This chain connects TRBV24-1 to TRBJ1-4; D is possibly TRBD1 (5 bases). The CDR3 sequence is 15 residues long. Germline CDR1 and CDR2: KGHDR and SFDVKD. V lost 3 bases and J lost 6, with 13 bases in between.

This clonotype was seen only a few times. V gene TRBV27 combines with J gene TRBJ1-6; 8 nucleotides line up with TRBD1. This CDR3 has 14 amino acids. V lost 7 bases and J lost 9; bases outside the gene matches: 8. Germline V gives CDR1 MNHEY, CDR2 SMNVEV (reference sequence). CDR3 loop: CASTADRVSSPLHF. The CDR3 nucleotides are TGTGCCAGCACTGCGGACAGGGTCAGTTCACCCCTCCACTTT.

The rearrangement links TRBV12-3 or TRBV12-4 to TRBJ1-2; D gene unclear. The CDR3 spans 13 residues. V lost 3 bases and J lost 4, with 9 bases in between. CDR3 bases: TGTGCCAGCAGTTTCTCTGCGGGCTATGGCTACACCTTC. It is translated as CASSFSAGYGYTF.

This chain joins TRBV10-3 and TRBJ1-2; 9 bases match TRBD1. V lost 0 bases and J lost 1; bases outside the gene matches: 3. Germline values: CDR1 ENHRY, CDR2 SYGVKD. The CDR3 has 16 residues. The CDR3 region is CAISESSGQGNYGYTF. The CDR3 nucleotides are TGTGCCATCAGTGAGTCCTCGGGACAGGGTAACTATGGCTACACCTTC.

This clonotype was seen a handful of times. The rearrangement links TRBV20-1 to TRBJ2-7; 10 positions match TRBD2. The germline V gene encodes CDR1 DFQATT and CDR2 SNEGSKA (reference sequence). Unmatched junction bases numbered 7, after V lost 3 bases and J lost 2 bases. The CDR3 has 15 amino acids. The CDR3 region is CSARPIAGGPYEQYF. CDR3 bases: TGCAGTGCTAGGCCTATAGCGGGAGGACCCTACGAGCAGTACTTC.

In its sample, this clonotype was seen a few times. The chain has TRBV10-3 and TRBJ2-5; 7 bases align to TRBD1. The J call is in doubt because the DNA end fits TRBJ2-7 better. Germline V lookup: CDR1 ENHRY, CDR2 SYGVKD. This CDR3 is 13 amino acids long. The CDR3 bases are TGTGCCATCAGTCAAGACAGGGAGAGCGAGCAGTACTTC. This translates into CAISQDRESEQYF.